The 21 T cell receptor beta chains listed next were all sequenced from one sample in a study of post-analysis software for immune sequencing data. Unique-molecular-identifier-tagged TCR beta cDNA libraries were used. TCRdb reprocessed the PCR reads via MiXCR and lists one record per CDR3 protein. The sample carries 650,000 to 850,000 distinct CDR3 sequences, more than 45% recorded once. Notes on the study in general: A handful of TRBV segments (TRBV5-6, TRBV5-1 and TRBV20-1 among them) occurred more frequently in patients than in controls.

For these TCRs, the target antigens are not known. The sequenced sample consisted of blood. The receptors shown here come from a girl aged 5 to 17 with multiple sclerosis.

The chain is built from TRBV7-2 and TRBJ1-2, with D uncertain. The CDR3 covers 13 residues. Trimming removed 1 base from V and 4 bases from J, with 7 bases in between. CDR1 SGHTA and CDR2 FQGNSA come from the germline V gene. The CDR3 here is CASSLGTFYGYTF. DNA for the CDR3: TGTGCCAGCAGCTTAGGAACGTTCTATGGCTACACCTTC.

This clonotype was counted many times. This rearrangement joins TRBV20-1 to TRBJ1-1; weak D call: TRBD1 (5 bases). Germline CDR1 DFQATT, CDR2 SNEGSKA (reference sequence). The V end lost 3 bases, the J end lost 3 bases, and 11 bases lay between the germline ends. This CDR3 has 13 residues. The CDR3 region has the DNA TGCAGTGCTAGTGGCGGAGGGGACACTGAAGCTTTCTTT. Amino acids: CSASGGGDTEAFF.

The J gene is TRBJ1-6, the V gene TRBV20-1; D remains ambiguous. Trimming took 5 bases from V and 6 from J, leaving 11 bases between them. The CDR3 is made up of 13 amino acids. CDR1 is DFQATT, CDR2 SNEGSKA, per germline (reference sequence). CDR3 nucleotides: TGCAGTGCTGAAGGCTTTGGTAATTCACCCCTCCACTTT. Translated: CSAEGFGNSPLHF.

The chain employs TRBV7-9 and TRBJ2-5, with D perhaps TRBD2 (5 bases). The CDR3 is 16 residues long. In germline, CDR1 is SEHNR, CDR2 FQNEAQ (reference sequence). The V end was cut by 1 base, the J end by 5 bases, with 17 bases between. The CDR3 loop reads CASSLDGKLTRETQYF. Written as DNA, the CDR3 is TGTGCCAGCAGCTTAGACGGGAAACTTACCAGGGAGACCCAGTACTTC.

This clonotype was seen once. Here the CDR3 DNA reads TGTGCCAGCAGCCGCCGGACAGGGGTCGCCTACGAGCAGTACTTC. Amino acid sequence: CASSRRTGVAYEQYF. The V call is TRBV3-1, the J call TRBJ2-7; 9 positions agree with TRBD1. The CDR3 is made up of 15 amino acids. Germline CDR1 and CDR2: LGHDT and YNNKEL (reference sequence). J was trimmed by 2 bases and V by 4 bases; bases with no gene match: 6.

This chain links TRBV7-2 with TRBJ2-2, with TRBD1 identical over 7 bases. V shed 10 bases, J shed 5 bases, and the junction held 4 bases outside the gene matches. CDR1 and CDR2 (germline): SGHTA, FQGNSA. The CDR3 extends over 12 amino acids. The CDR3 DNA sequence: TGTGCCAAGTTACAGGGGACCGGGGAGCTGTTTTTT. Amino acids: CAKLQGTGELFF.

The sample holds a few counts of this clonotype. The chain is built from TRBV12-5 and TRBJ1-2; 7 positions match TRBD1. V was pared by 3 bases and J by 2 bases, with 9 bases of the junction left unmatched. Germline V gives CDR1 LGHNT, CDR2 FRNRAP. The CDR3 extends over 16 amino acids. In DNA form, the CDR3 reads TGTGCTAGTGGTTTCAGCACAGGGGCCCTAAACTATGGCTACACCTTC. It specifies CASGFSTGALNYGYTF.

The gene calls are TRBV3-1 and TRBJ2-1; D is possibly TRBD2 (7 bases). Trimming took off 1 base at V and 2 bases at J, with 12 bases between the two ends. Germline lookup yields CDR1 LGHDT and CDR2 YNNKEL (reference sequence). The CDR3 spans 16 residues. CDR3 residues: CASSQVGGGPYNEQFF. For the CDR3, the DNA is TGTGCCAGCAGCCAAGTAGGGGGAGGGCCCTACAATGAGCAGTTCTTC.

The CDR3 sequence: CASSLMGQGFSYEQYF. The CDR3 DNA follows: TGTGCCAGCAGCCTCATGGGACAGGGGTTCTCCTACGAGCAGTACTTC. The genes are TRBV7-2 and TRBJ2-7; TRBD1 aligns across 10 bases. The CDR3 is 16 residues long. Losses at the gene ends were 5 bases for V and 0 bases for J; bases not matched to a gene: 7. Germline CDR1 reads SGHTA; CDR2 reads FQGNSA.

V gene TRBV11-1 combines with J gene TRBJ2-7; a possible D gene is TRBD2 (6 bases). CDR3 size: 18 residues. V was trimmed by 4 bases and J by 0 bases, leaving 22 bases between them. Germline V gene data show CDR1 as SGHAT and CDR2 as FQDESV (reference sequence). The CDR3 here is CASSSSLSLAPSSYEQYF. The CDR3 nucleotides are TGTGCCAGCAGCTCTTCTCTGTCTCTAGCGCCCAGCTCCTACGAGCAGTACTTC.

This clonotype was found once. One end of the junction is discordant with germline, which a read error may explain. CDR3 in DNA: TGCAGTGCTCAGCCGGGACTAGCGGGAAAGGTTGGCGCCTACGAGCAATACTTC. Protein: CSAQPGLAGKVGAYEQYF. The chain combines TRBV20-1 with TRBJ2-7, with 13 bases matching TRBD2. The CDR3 totals 18 residues. The germline CDR1 and CDR2 sequences are DFQATT and SNEGSKA (reference sequence).

For the CDR3, the DNA is TGTGCCACCAGCAGGGACCTAAGTCAGGAGCAGTACTTC. Translating gives CATSRDLSQEQYF. The chain couples TRBV15 to TRBJ2-5; D gene unclear. V lost 3 bases, J lost 11 bases, and 16 bases lay in between. Germline CDR1 LNHNV, CDR2 YYDKDF (reference sequence). This CDR3 has 13 amino acids.

There are a few counts of this clonotype. The chain couples TRBV7-9 to TRBJ2-5; D remains unclear. V lost 7 bases to trimming and J lost 1 base, with 13 bases between them. Germline V gene data show CDR1 as SEHNR and CDR2 as FQNEAQ (reference sequence). The CDR3 runs 14 residues. Here the CDR3 reads CASTSGLGQETQYF. The CDR3 nucleotides are TGTGCCAGCACCTCGGGTTTGGGCCAAGAGACCCAGTACTTC.

V and J are TRBV20-1 and TRBJ1-5; no definite D call. V was shortened by 1 base and J by 1 base, with 14 bases between the two germline ends. The CDR3 length is 16 residues. Germline CDR1 and CDR2: DFQATT and SNEGSKA (reference sequence). The chain's CDR3 is CSARVRGGSSNQPQHF. CDR3 coding DNA: TGCAGTGCTAGAGTCCGGGGAGGATCCAGCAATCAGCCCCAGCATTTT.

This clonotype has just a few counts. The V call is TRBV4-3, the J call TRBJ1-4; no firm D call. The germline V gene has CDR1 LGHNA and CDR2 YSLEER. Trimming pared 0 bases from V and 4 bases from J, leaving 9 bases between. There are 15 residues in the CDR3. The DNA for the CDR3 is TGCGCCAGCAGCCAAGATCCCGGGGATAATGAAAAACTGTTTTTT. Translating gives CASSQDPGDNEKLFF.

This chain connects TRBV7-3 to TRBJ2-1; 13 nucleotides agree with TRBD2. The CDR3 sequence is 14 residues long. CDR1 is SGHTA, CDR2 FQGTGA, per germline. The V segment lost 5 bases and the J segment 7 bases; nucleotides outside the gene matches: 2. The chain's CDR3 is CASSRTSGGNEQFF. Written as DNA, the CDR3 is TGTGCCAGCAGCCGGACTAGCGGGGGAAATGAGCAGTTCTTC.

The rearrangement links TRBV20-1 to TRBJ1-5; D gene unclear. The germline CDR1 and CDR2 sequences are DFQATT and SNEGSKA (reference sequence). V was cut by 3 bases and J by 2 bases, with 14 bases left in between. This CDR3 is built from 15 residues. DNA of the CDR3: TGCAGTGCTAGGCTCGGACTGGGAGGCAATCAGCCCCAGCATTTT. Encoded protein: CSARLGLGGNQPQHF.

This clonotype was seen more than once but under ten times. This chain uses TRBV27 with TRBJ2-3, with 9 nucleotides matching TRBD2. The CDR3 runs to 16 residues. Per germline, CDR1 MNHEY and CDR2 SMNVEV (reference sequence). The trim removed 6 bases at V and 2 bases at J, leaving 9 bases unmatched. As DNA, the CDR3 is TGTGCCAGCAGAACGAGGCTAGCGGGGTCCACAGATACGCAGTATTTT. This gives the protein CASRTRLAGSTDTQYF.

This chain links TRBV7-9 with TRBJ2-4, with 9 bases aligning to TRBD1. Matching the DNA end better, TRBJ2-7 makes the J call doubtful. Per germline, CDR1 SEHNR and CDR2 FQNEAQ (reference sequence). The length of the CDR3 is 16 residues. The CDR3 DNA reads TGTGCCAGCAGCAACCCTGGACAGGGGATCGAAAACGAGCAGTACTTC. Translating it yields CASSNPGQGIENEQYF.

This clonotype was recorded a few times. A junction end diverges from the germline sequence, so it may reflect a read error. The chain combines TRBV7-2 with TRBJ2-4, with D perhaps being TRBD1 or TRBD2 (5 bases each). This CDR3 is built from 12 residues. Germline CDR1 is SGHTA and CDR2 is FQGNSA. The CDR3: CASSLDIGTVSF. In nucleotides, the CDR3 is TGTGCCAGCAGCTTAGACATAGGGACCGTTTCGTTC.

V usage is TRBV20-1 and J usage is TRBJ1-5, with 10 bases matching TRBD1. The length of the CDR3 is 15 residues. Germline CDR1 is DFQATT and CDR2 is SNEGSKA (reference sequence). V was pared by 6 bases and J by 6 bases, with 11 bases of the junction left unmatched. CDR3 protein: CSAQADRGNGQPQHF. In DNA, the CDR3 is TGCAGTGCCCAGGCGGACAGGGGGAACGGTCAGCCCCAGCATTTT.